The T cell receptor beta chain described here comes from a study of cytomegalovirus exposure and HLA in healthy donors. Study-wide results and caveats: Several of the most significant clusters appeared, in a later analysis, to be linked to common viral pathogens. Apparent HLA restriction characterized most CMV-associated TCR beta chains in a later analysis.

Note on this clone: Its target is not known.

The CDR3 totals 14 residues. Germline loops: CDR1 LNHDA, CDR2 SQIVND (reference sequence). The V end lost 8 bases, the J end lost 7 bases, and 17 bases lay between the germline ends. The PCR made use of 60 Vbeta and 13 Jbeta primers. Sequencing used immunoSEQ multiplex PCR; TCRdb keeps in-frame clones, though not all of them. The sample holds 190,000 or so clones; around 74% are singletons and the top ten take around 1.4%. The sequencing sample was made of PBMCs. The clonotype comes from a girl aged 5 to 17 in good health and CMV-seropositive. V gene TRBV19 combines with J gene TRBJ2-2; possibly TRBD2 for D (5 bases). The CDR3 sequence: CASSGELAGGELFF. The CDR3 DNA follows: TGTGCCAGTTCCGGGGAGCTAGCTGGCGGGGAGCTGTTTTTT.